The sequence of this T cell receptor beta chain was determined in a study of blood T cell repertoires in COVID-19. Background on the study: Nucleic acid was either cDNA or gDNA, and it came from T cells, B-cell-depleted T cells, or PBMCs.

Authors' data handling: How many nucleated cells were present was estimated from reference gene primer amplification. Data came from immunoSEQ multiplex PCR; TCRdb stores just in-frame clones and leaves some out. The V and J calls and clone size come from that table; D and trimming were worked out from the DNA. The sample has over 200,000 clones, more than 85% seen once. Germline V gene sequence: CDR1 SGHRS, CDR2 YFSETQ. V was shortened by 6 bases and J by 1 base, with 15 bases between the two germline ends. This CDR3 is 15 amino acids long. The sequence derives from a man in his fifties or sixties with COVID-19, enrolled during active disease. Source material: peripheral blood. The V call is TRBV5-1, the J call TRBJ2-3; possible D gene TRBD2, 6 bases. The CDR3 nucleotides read TGCGCCAGCAAGGAGGCGGGGAGAGGCACAGATACGCAGTATTTT. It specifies CASKEAGRGTDTQYF.